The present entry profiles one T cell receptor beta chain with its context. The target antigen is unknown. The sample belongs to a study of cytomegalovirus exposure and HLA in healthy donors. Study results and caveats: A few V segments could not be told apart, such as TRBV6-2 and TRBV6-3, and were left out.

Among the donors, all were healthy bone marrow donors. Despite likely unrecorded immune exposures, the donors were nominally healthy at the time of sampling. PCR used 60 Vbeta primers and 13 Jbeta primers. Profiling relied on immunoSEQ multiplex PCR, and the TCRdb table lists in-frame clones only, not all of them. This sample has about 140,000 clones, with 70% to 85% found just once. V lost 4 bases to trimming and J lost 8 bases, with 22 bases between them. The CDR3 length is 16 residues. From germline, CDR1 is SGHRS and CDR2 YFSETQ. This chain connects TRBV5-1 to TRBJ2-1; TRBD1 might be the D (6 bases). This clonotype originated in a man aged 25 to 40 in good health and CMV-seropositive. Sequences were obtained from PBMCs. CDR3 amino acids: CASSIRPGPGVDEQFF. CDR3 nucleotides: TGCGCCAGCAGCATACGACCGGGACCAGGGGTGGATGAGCAGTTCTTC.